This T cell receptor (beta chain) was retrieved from a study of T cell repertoires in cytomegalovirus infection. The wider study: Evidence of both CMV infection and a matching HLA type came from public TCR beta signatures. Study-wide results and caveats: Identification of carriers of CMV plus the relevant HLA was achieved through cumulative public TCR beta family frequency.

This clonotype appeared many times. Its cognate antigen is unknown. TCRdb called the reads again in MiXCR, with one record for every CDR3 protein. In the table there are fewer than 350,000 distinct CDR3 sequences, roughly 15% of which are singletons. The sequenced sample consisted of PBMCs. The receptor comes from a human donor in good health (CMV status not recorded). Some clones in this sample may be carry-over from other donors' samples.

The chain's CDR3 is CASSSGGAIGETQYF. The CDR3, as DNA: TGTGCCAGCAGTTCCGGGGGGGCTATAGGAGAGACCCAGTACTTC. The chain carries TRBV12-3 or TRBV12-4 and TRBJ2-5; 8 bases are a match to TRBD2. The CDR3 covers 15 residues. With 4 bases clipped from V and 4 bases from J, the junction kept 8 bases outside the gene matches.